This T cell receptor beta chain comes out of a study of cytomegalovirus exposure and HLA in healthy donors. For the study at large: Unique TCRs from HLA-typed donors, around 93 million of them, were held in an early data release.

PCR amplification relied on 60 Vbeta primers (plus 13 Jbeta primers). The protocol was immunoSEQ multiplex PCR, while the TCRdb copy is restricted to in-frame clones and leaves out a portion. The table includes about 61,000 clones, about 89% detected once. This clone appeared once. No antigen is known for it. Whereas donors were nominally healthy upon sampling, unrecorded immune exposures were probable. The CDR3 covers 14 residues. The V and J ends lost 2 bases and 4 bases respectively, with 11 bases between them. Germline V gene sequence: CDR1 MDHEN, CDR2 SYDVKM. Overall study findings and caveats: Data from an earlier analysis indicated that most TCR beta V segments were productive either about 90% or about 30% of the time.

The sequence was collected from a man between 25 and 39 years old in good health and CMV-seropositive. Sample: PBMCs. V is TRBV28 and J is TRBJ1-2; the D gene is possibly TRBD1 (5 bases). The CDR3 protein is CASSLGRATYGYTF. CDR3 nucleotide sequence: TGTGCCAGCAGTTTAGGCAGGGCCACCTATGGCTACACCTTC.